These T cell receptor beta chains were read from a single sample in a study of CD8+ T cells in alopecia areata. Profiling relied on immunoSEQ multiplex PCR, and the TCRdb table lists in-frame clones only, not all of them. Among 150,000 or so clones, less than 80% were seen once, and the ten largest hold 11%. The specimen comprised CD8+ T cells sorted from blood, sampled at week 0. These receptors were taken from a human donor with alopecia areata. Both conserved end residues are part of each CDR3. D genes are given only for firm matches. The size field is filled for only some rows; it gives once, few, many or a size class.

clone size	J gene	D gene	V gene	CDR3 length	CDR3 protein	CDR3 DNA
few	TRBJ2-7	NA	TRBV7-9	18	CASSSRTDVAVGTYEQYF	TGTGCCAGCAGCTCCCGAACCGACGTAGCGGTGGGAACTTACGAGCAGTACTTC
NA	TRBJ1-2	NA	TRBV9	12	CASSEGRGPVSF	TGTGCCAGCAGCGAGGGACGGGGACCCGTCTCCTTC
NA	TRBJ2-5	NA	TRBV5-1	15	CASSSLEGVLETQYF	TGCGCCAGCAGTAGCCTGGAAGGTGTATTAGAGACCCAGTACTTC
NA	TRBJ2-1	NA	TRBV27	17	CASRKSGVRAIYNEQFF	TGTGCCAGCAGAAAGTCCGGAGTTCGGGCGATCTACAATGAGCAGTTCTTC
few	TRBJ2-4	NA	TRBV2	16	CASITLGGLGKNIQYF	TGTGCCAGCATTACCCTCGGGGGCTTGGGCAAAAACATTCAGTACTTC
few	TRBJ2-1	NA	TRBV13	13	CASSSPGGREQFF	TGTGCCAGCAGTTCCCCCGGGGGACGTGAGCAGTTCTTC
NA	TRBJ2-3	TRBD2	TRBV29-1	14	CSGGLAGLPDTQYF	TGCAGCGGGGGACTAGCGGGACTTCCAGATACGCAGTATTTT
NA	TRBJ1-2	TRBD1	TRBV5-1	15	CASSYTTGSNYGYTF	TGCGCCAGCAGCTATACGACAGGGAGCAATTATGGCTACACCTTC
NA	TRBJ1-6	TRBD1	TRBV6-5	15	CASSYSGTGASPLHF	TGTGCCAGCAGTTACTCCGGGACAGGGGCTTCACCCCTCCACTTT
few	TRBJ2-2	NA	TRBV19	13	CASLTVNTGELFF	TGTGCCAGCCTGACAGTGAACACCGGGGAGCTGTTTTTT
NA	TRBJ2-3	TRBD1	TRBV2	15	CASSDRGSLTDTQYF	TGTGCCAGCAGTGACAGGGGGTCCCTCACAGATACGCAGTATTTT
NA	TRBJ2-5	TRBD1	TRBV10-3	14	CAISDQGARETQYF	TGTGCCATCAGTGACCAGGGGGCGCGGGAGACCCAGTACTTC